These T cell receptor beta chains were read from a single sample in a study of blood T cell repertoires in COVID-19. Profiling relied on immunoSEQ multiplex PCR, and the TCRdb table lists in-frame clones only, not all of them. The data show a few hundred thousand clones, approximately 86% seen once. Sequenced input: peripheral blood. Source of these receptors: a woman in her twenties or thirties who had recovered from COVID-19. CDR3s include the opening cysteine and the closing phenylalanine or tryptophan. D genes are given only for firm matches. Clone size appears in some rows only: once, few, many, or a class for an expanded clone.

>-|TRBJ2-5|once|TRBV27
TGTGCCAGCATTAGGGAGCTCGTACAAGAGACCCAGTACTTC
CASIRELVQETQYF
>TRBD1|TRBJ1-2|-|TRBV2
TGTGCCAGCAGTCGGACAGGGGAGGGATTCGGTCCCTATGGCTACACCTTC
CASSRTGEGFGPYGYTF
>-|TRBJ2-5|-|TRBV20-1
TGCAGTGCTAGATTCGGGGAGACCCAGTACTTC
CSARFGETQYF
>TRBD1|TRBJ2-3|-|TRBV19
TGTGCCTCGGGACAGGGTGCAGATACGCAGTATTTT
CASGQGADTQYF
>TRBD1|TRBJ1-2|-|TRBV5-6
TGTGCCAGCAGCTTGGGACAGGGAGACTATGGCTACACCTTC
CASSLGQGDYGYTF
>TRBD1|TRBJ1-5|-|TRBV2
TGTGCCAGCAGTGAGGGACCACAGGGGCCGCCCCAGCATTTT
CASSEGPQGPPQHF
>-|TRBJ1-5|-|TRBV7-2
TGTGCCAGCAGCTCACCCCGGGGGGCCAATCAGCCCCAGCATTTT
CASSSPRGANQPQHF
>-|TRBJ2-3|once|TRBV7-9
TGTGCCAGCAGCCCGGCCCAGGTCATAGATACGCAGTATTTT
CASSPAQVIDTQYF
>TRBD2|TRBJ2-3|-|TRBV5-1
TGCGCCAGCAGCTTGGACGGGGGGGCCGGAAATACGCAGTATTTT
CASSLDGGAGNTQYF
>TRBD2|TRBJ2-3|-|TRBV3-1/TRBV3-2
TGTGCCAGCAGCCAAGGGGGGGGACTAGCGGGAGCTGGGAGCACAGATACGCAGTATTTT
CASSQGGGLAGAGSTDTQYF
>TRBD1|TRBJ1-4|-|TRBV7-2
TGTGCCAGCAGCCCGACAGGGGGATTTGAAAAACTGTTTTTT
CASSPTGGFEKLFF
>-|TRBJ1-1|-|TRBV30
TGTGCCCAAGACAGGCTGAACACTGAAGCTTTCTTT
CAQDRLNTEAFF
>-|TRBJ1-1|-|TRBV5-1
TGCGCCAGCAGCGAGACCCCGGGACAACAATTGAACACTGAAGCTTTCTTT
CASSETPGQQLNTEAFF
>-|TRBJ1-1|-|TRBV3-1/TRBV3-2
TGTGCCAGCAGCCGAGGGGGGGAGGTGAACACTGAAGCTTTCTTT
CASSRGGEVNTEAFF
>-|TRBJ2-7|-|TRBV6-5
TGTGCCAGCAGTTTAGGACATTTGTACGAGCAGTACTTC
CASSLGHLYEQYF
>-|TRBJ2-6|-|TRBV25-1
TGTGCCAGCAGCAGGGAGGCCTTTGCTGGGGCCAACGTCCTGACTTTC
CASSREAFAGANVLTF
>TRBD1|TRBJ2-1|-|TRBV5-4
TGTGCCAGCAGGGACAGGCTTTACAATGAGCAGTTCTTC
CASRDRLYNEQFF
>-|TRBJ2-1|-|TRBV29-1
TGCAGCGTTATGTTGAGGGATGAGCAGTTCTTC
CSVMLRDEQFF
>TRBD1|TRBJ2-7|-|TRBV7-2
TGTGCCAGCAGCCCCTTGGACAGGGTGTGGCAGTACTTC
CASSPLDRVWQYF
>TRBD1|TRBJ1-1|-|TRBV12-3/TRBV12-4
TGTGCCACCGGACAGGGGCTCGGGGAAGCTTTCTTT
CATGQGLGEAFF
>TRBD1|TRBJ1-1|-|TRBV6-1
TGTGCCAGCAGCGCCCAGGACAGGGGGAACACTGAAGCTTTCTTT
CASSAQDRGNTEAFF
>TRBD1|TRBJ2-1|-|TRBV19
TGTGCCAGTAGTCCCCGGACAGGGAGGTACAATGAGCAGTTCTTC
CASSPRTGRYNEQFF
>TRBD1|TRBJ2-7|-|TRBV27
TGTGCCAGCAGCCTACAGGGGAGTTCCTACGAGCAGTACTTC
CASSLQGSSYEQYF
>TRBD2|TRBJ2-7|-|TRBV30
TGTGCCTGGAGAGGTAGCGGGAGCCTGGAGCAGTACTTC
CAWRGSGSLEQYF
>-|TRBJ1-5|-|TRBV6-5
TGTGCCAGCAGTTATTCAGGGGACCCGGACTTGCCCCAGCATTTT
CASSYSGDPDLPQHF
>TRBD1|TRBJ1-1|-|TRBV19
TGTGCCAGTAGGGCAAAGACAGGGTTCACTGAAGCTTTCTTT
CASRAKTGFTEAFF
>TRBD1|TRBJ2-1|-|TRBV27
TGTGCCAGCAAAGGTTGGGACAGCCTCAGAGGGGTCTTC
CASKGWDSLRGVF
>-|TRBJ2-5|-|TRBV19
TGTGCCAGTAGTATAAGTCCTCGGGGGAGTCTACAAGAGACCCAGTACTTC
CASSISPRGSLQETQYF
>-|TRBJ2-7|-|TRBV6-5
TGTGCCCTGACTACTGACTACGAGCAGTACTTC
CALTTDYEQYF
>-|TRBJ2-5|-|TRBV5-4
TGTGCCAGCAGCTTCGATGGGGGGGAGACCCAGTACTTC
CASSFDGGETQYF
>-|TRBJ2-1|-|TRBV28
TGTGCCAGCAGTTTGTATGCCGGGACGGGGGGCCCCAATGAGCAGTTCTTC
CASSLYAGTGGPNEQFF
>-|TRBJ1-1|-|TRBV19
TGTGCCAGTAGTTCGAGTAGTCATACTGAAGCTTTCTTT
CASSSSSHTEAFF
>TRBD2|TRBJ2-7|once|TRBV11-3
TGTGCCAGCAGCTCCGGCGGGAGGGACGGGACCTACGAGCAGTACTTC
CASSSGGRDGTYEQYF
>-|TRBJ2-6|-|TRBV5-4
TGTGCCAGCAGTCCCTCTTTCTCTGGGGCCAACGTCCTGACTTTC
CASSPSFSGANVLTF
>TRBD1|TRBJ1-4|-|TRBV30
TGTGCCTGGTCAAGGGGGCTAGAGGAAAAACTGTTTTTT
CAWSRGLEEKLFF
>-|TRBJ2-3|-|TRBV9
TGTGCCAGCAGCGTATTACTCCCGGAGGCAGATACGCAGTATTTT
CASSVLLPEADTQYF
>-|TRBJ2-7|-|TRBV6-5
TGTGCCAGCTCACGGGGAGCCGAGCAGTACTTC
CASSRGAEQYF
>TRBD1|TRBJ2-7|once|TRBV5-1
TGCGCCAGCAGCACTACAGGGGGCGTATACGAGCAGTACTTC
CASSTTGGVYEQYF
>-|TRBJ1-2|few|TRBV6-4
TGTGCCAGCAGTGCCCTACATGGGGGGTACTATGGCTACACCTTC
CASSALHGGYYGYTF
>TRBD1|TRBJ2-5|-|TRBV7-9
TGTGCCAGCACAGGGGGTGGGGAGACCCAGTACTTC
CASTGGGETQYF
>TRBD1|TRBJ2-7|-|TRBV5-4
TGTGCCAGCAGCGTGGGGACAGCCTACGAGCAGTACTTC
CASSVGTAYEQYF
>TRBD2|TRBJ2-5|-|TRBV9
TGTGCCAGCAGCCGGACTAGCGGGAGTTTGGAGACCCAGTACTTC
CASSRTSGSLETQYF
>-|TRBJ1-5|once|TRBV19
TGTGCCAGTAGTATCGGTGCCTCGGGGAATCAGCCCCAGCATTTT
CASSIGASGNQPQHF
>-|TRBJ2-2|few|TRBV2
TGTGCCAGCAGTGAACTCCAGGGGAGCACCGGGGAGCTGTTTTTT
CASSELQGSTGELFF
>-|TRBJ2-3|-|TRBV4-1
TGCGCCAGCAGCCAAGTAGCCCAGGGAGGTGATACGCAGTATTTT
CASSQVAQGGDTQYF
>TRBD1|TRBJ2-7|once|TRBV6-5
TGTGCCGGGGGAAGAGACAGGGGAAGTTCCGAGCAGTACTTC
CAGGRDRGSSEQYF
>-|TRBJ1-2|-|TRBV5-6
TGTGCCAGCAGCTTAAAAAACCAGATATATGGCTACACCTTC
CASSLKNQIYGYTF